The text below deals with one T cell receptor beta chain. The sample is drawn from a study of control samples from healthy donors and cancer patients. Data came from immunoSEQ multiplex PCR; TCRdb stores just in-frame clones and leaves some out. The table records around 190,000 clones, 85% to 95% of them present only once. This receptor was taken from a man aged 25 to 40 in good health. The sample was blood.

The CDR3 reads CASRKEEKLFF. The DNA for the CDR3 is TGTGCCAGCAGAAAGGAGGAAAAACTGTTTTTT. The gene calls are TRBV28 and TRBJ1-4; D is unresolved. This CDR3 comprises 11 residues. The germline CDR1 and CDR2 sequences are MDHEN and SYDVKM. Trimming took off 6 bases at V and 8 bases at J, with 7 bases between the two ends.